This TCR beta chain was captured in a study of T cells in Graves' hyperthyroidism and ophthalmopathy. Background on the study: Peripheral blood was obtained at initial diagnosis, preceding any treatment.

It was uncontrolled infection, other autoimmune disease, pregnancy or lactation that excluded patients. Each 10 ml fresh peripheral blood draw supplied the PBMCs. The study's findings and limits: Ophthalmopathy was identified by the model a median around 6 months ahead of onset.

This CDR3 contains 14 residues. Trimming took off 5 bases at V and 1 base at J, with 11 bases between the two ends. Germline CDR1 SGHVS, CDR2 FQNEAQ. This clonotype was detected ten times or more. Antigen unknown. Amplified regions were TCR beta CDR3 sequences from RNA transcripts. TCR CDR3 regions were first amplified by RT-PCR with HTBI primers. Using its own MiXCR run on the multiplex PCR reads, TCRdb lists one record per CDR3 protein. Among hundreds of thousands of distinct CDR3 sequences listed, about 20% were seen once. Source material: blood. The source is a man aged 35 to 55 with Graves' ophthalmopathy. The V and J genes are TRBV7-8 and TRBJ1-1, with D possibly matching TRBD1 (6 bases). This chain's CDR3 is CASSRRDTNTEAFF. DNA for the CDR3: TGTGCCAGCAGCCGCCGGGACACGAACACTGAAGCTTTCTTT.